The present TCR beta chain was sequenced within a study of Graves' ophthalmopathy and Graves' hyperthyroidism. This CDR3 region has 15 residues. Germline V CDR1 and CDR2: SNHLY, FYNNEI. V was cut by 5 bases and J by 8 bases, with 21 bases left in between. The authors amplified TCR beta CDR3 regions, and they did so from RNA transcripts for repertoire sequencing. RT-PCR was first run with HTBI primers, then multiplex PCR in a second round. A single record per CDR3 protein comes from TCRdb applying MiXCR to the multiplex PCR reads. The table shows about 660,000 distinct CDR3 sequences, with about 40% occurring only once. This clonotype appeared a few times.

The receptor was isolated from an adult man with Graves' ophthalmopathy. Sequenced input: peripheral blood. The chain is built from TRBV2 and TRBJ1-2; D gene uncertain. The CDR3 loop is CASSLRNSLGRGYTF. The CDR3, as DNA: TGTGCCAGCAGTTTGAGGAACTCTCTCGGGAGGGGCTACACCTTC.